Following are 17 T cell receptor beta chains from one sample sequenced in a study of T cells in Graves' hyperthyroidism and ophthalmopathy. Amplification of TCR beta CDR3 regions was performed using RNA transcripts as template. RT-PCR in the first round (using the HTBI primer set) targeted the TCR CDR3. TCRdb re-called the multiplex PCR reads with MiXCR, one entry per CDR3 protein. The sample shows hundreds of thousands of distinct CDR3 sequences, about 38% of them seen only once. The sequenced material came from blood. The receptors originated from a man aged 18 to 30 with Graves' hyperthyroidism.

A word on this clonotype: A much more abundant neighbour one base away suggests this may be a read error. The rearrangement uses TRBV7-6 and TRBJ2-7, with TRBD1 as a possible D gene (5 bases). Looked up from germline, CDR1 is SGHVS and CDR2 is FNYEAQ. Deletions cut 3 bases from V and 8 bases from J, with 11 bases between. This CDR3 has 12 amino acids. This CDR3 is CASSLAGLQQYF. CDR3 coding DNA: TGTGCCAGCAGCTTGGCAGGGCTACAGCAGTACTTC.

There are a few counts of this clonotype. The V gene is TRBV4-1, the J gene TRBJ1-2, with a weak D call TRBD1 (5 bases). Trimming removed 1 base from V and 8 bases from J, with 14 bases in between. This CDR3 is built from 14 residues. Germline V gene lookup returns CDR1 MGHRA and CDR2 YSYEKL. The CDR3 sequence is CASSQVGEGSGYTF. CDR3 in DNA: TGCGCCAGCAGCCAAGTAGGTGAGGGGAGCGGCTACACCTTC.

This clonotype was seen ten or more times. The chain recombines TRBV15 with TRBJ2-5, with D perhaps given as TRBD1 or TRBD2 (5 bases each). The germline V gene encodes CDR1 LNHNV and CDR2 YYDKDF (reference sequence). CDR3 length: 15 amino acids. The germline V and J ends were trimmed by 5 bases and 5 bases, with 18 bases remaining between them. CDR3: CATSRSGGRVETQYF. The CDR3 DNA sequence: TGTGCCACCAGCCGAAGCGGCGGCAGGGTGGAGACCCAGTACTTC.

Ten or more counts support this clonotype. The rearrangement uses TRBV10-3 and TRBJ2-7; perhaps TRBD2 as D (6 bases). Trimming removed 11 bases from V and 0 bases from J, with 17 bases in between. CDR3 length equals 14 residues. The germline V gene has CDR1 ENHRY and CDR2 SYGVKD. Here the CDR3 DNA reads TGTGCCGCTTCCCACCGGGACTCCTCCTACGAGCAGTACTTC. It translates to CAASHRDSSYEQYF.

As DNA, the CDR3 is TGTGCAGAGGCTGTCGACACGCCGCCTAACGGCTACACCTTC. It codes for CAEAVDTPPNGYTF. This chain links TRBV2 with TRBJ1-2; D not resolved. Germline V gives CDR1 SNHLY, CDR2 FYNNEI. This CDR3 comprises 14 residues.

Of note for this clonotype: The CDR3 ends on some other residue instead of the conserved phenylalanine or tryptophan, so this is likely a read error. This chain joins TRBV30 and TRBJ1-6; no clear D. With 4 bases removed from V and 2 bases from J, the gap between germline ends came to 6 bases. The CDR3 spans 13 residues. Germline CDR1 and CDR2: GTSNPN and SVGIG (reference sequence). CDR3 nucleotide sequence: TGTGCCTGGAAGGCAACCTATAATTCACCCCTCCACTGT. Translated: CAWKATYNSPLHC.

This clonotype was found many times. V gene TRBV7-9 combines with J gene TRBJ1-1; D possibly corresponds to TRBD1 (6 bases). The CDR3 consists of 12 residues. V lost 5 bases to trimming and J lost 6 bases, with 10 bases between them. CDR1 SEHNR and CDR2 FQNEAQ come from the germline V gene (reference sequence). In DNA, the CDR3 is TGTGCCAGCAGCCCCAGGGGACCTGAAGCTTTCTTT. It encodes CASSPRGPEAFF.

This clonotype was picked up many times. The V and J genes are TRBV11-2 and TRBJ1-6; 7 bases fit TRBD1. The germline CDR1 and CDR2 sequences are SGHAT and FQNNGV. Germline trimming cut 0 bases from V and 10 bases from J; bases unmatched to any gene: 6. The CDR3 sequence is 15 residues long. DNA for the CDR3: TGTGCCAGCAGCTTAGATCGCCAGGGGGGATCACCCCTCCACTTT. The encoded protein is CASSLDRQGGSPLHF.

This rearrangement joins TRBV7-9 to TRBJ2-2, with D perhaps matching TRBD1 (6 bases). CDR1 and CDR2 from the germline V gene are SEHNR and FQNEAQ (reference sequence). There are 16 residues in the CDR3. V lost 4 bases and J 1 base, leaving 13 bases between the germline ends. The CDR3 nucleotides are TGTGCCAGCAGCTCTCAAATGACAGGGAACACCGGGGAGCTGTTTTTT. Translating gives CASSSQMTGNTGELFF. The complete variable domain, with remaining parts taken from reference TRBV7-9 and TRBJ2-2, reads DTGVSQNPRHKITKRGQNVTFRCDPISEHNRLYWYRQTLGQGPEFLTYFQNEAQLEKSRLLSDRFSAERPKGSFSTLEIQRTEQGDSAMYLCASSSQMTGNTGELFFGEGSRLTVL.

The chain carries TRBV25-1 and TRBJ1-2; TRBD1 matches at 9 bases. Germline trimming cut 7 bases from V and 7 bases from J; bases unmatched to any gene: 4. The CDR3 loop spans 12 amino acids. The germline gives CDR1 MGHDK, CDR2 SYGVNS. CDR3 loop: CASKTGGFGYTF. Here the CDR3 DNA reads TGTGCCAGCAAAACAGGGGGCTTTGGCTACACCTTC.

This chain connects TRBV6-5 to TRBJ2-5; 7 bases match TRBD1. The CDR3 extends over 14 amino acids. V was clipped by 4 bases and J by 5 bases; unmatched bases: 7. CDR1 is MNHEY and CDR2 is SVGAGI in the germline V gene. This CDR3 is CASSSSARGETQYF. The CDR3, as DNA: TGTGCCAGCAGTTCCAGCGCCAGGGGGGAGACCCAGTACTTC.

This clonotype was seen repeatedly, ten times or more. The CDR3 DNA sequence: TGTGCCAGCAGTGGGGGAGCTACGGGAGAGACCCAGTACTTC. Its protein product is CASSGGATGETQYF. The gene calls are TRBV25-1 and TRBJ2-5, with a possible D match to TRBD2 (5 bases). The germline V and J ends were trimmed by 4 bases and 4 bases, with 13 bases remaining between them. The CDR3 is 14 amino acids. Germline CDR1 is MGHDK and CDR2 is SYGVNS.

This clonotype was counted many times. The V gene is TRBV2, the J gene TRBJ1-6; D might be TRBD1 (6 bases). The germline V gene encodes CDR1 SNHLY and CDR2 FYNNEI. The CDR3 extends over 14 amino acids. Trimming left V 7 bases short and J 6 bases short, with 13 bases between. CDR3 coding DNA: TGTGCCAGCATAGGGGGTAGAGTTAATTCACCCCTCCACTTT. It translates to CASIGGRVNSPLHF.

Many counts were recorded for this clonotype. This chain uses TRBV7-8 with TRBJ2-2; 14 bases match TRBD2. Germline V gene lookup returns CDR1 SGHVS and CDR2 FQNEAQ. After removal of 9 bases from V and 5 bases from J, the junction contained 2 bases not matched to a gene. This CDR3 has 14 residues. This CDR3 is CASRLAGGTGELFF. CDR3 coding DNA: TGTGCCAGTCGACTAGCGGGAGGGACCGGGGAGCTGTTTTTT.

This clonotype was detected many times. In DNA, the CDR3 is TGTGCCAGCAGAACCAATGATTCACCCCTCCACTTT. Its translation is CASRTNDSPLHF. This chain links TRBV12-3 or TRBV12-4 with TRBJ1-6; no definite D call. V was clipped by 6 bases and J by 8 bases, with 8 bases between them. The CDR3 sequence is 12 residues long.

V gene TRBV29-1 combines with J gene TRBJ1-1; D is unclear. With 8 bases removed from V and 4 bases from J, the gap between germline ends came to 20 bases. The CDR3 totals 14 residues. Germline V CDR1 and CDR2: SQVTM, ANQGSEA. The CDR3 DNA reads as TGCAGCAGTGACGCGCTAACGGGCGGCACTGAAGCTTTCTTT. Translated: CSSDALTGGTEAFF. Filled out from reference TRBV29-1 and TRBJ1-1, the complete variable domain reads SAVISQKPSRDICQRGTSLTIQCQVDSQVTMMFWYRQQPGQSLTLIATANQGSEATYESGFVIDKFPISRPNLTFSTLTVSNMSPEDSSIYLCSSDALTGGTEAFFGQGTRLTVV.

This clonotype turned up a few times. The genes are TRBV20-1 and TRBJ2-7, with D maybe TRBD1 (6 bases). Trimming took off 2 bases at V and 3 bases at J, with 11 bases between the two ends. The CDR3 extends over 13 amino acids. Germline CDR1 is DFQATT and CDR2 is SNEGSKA (reference sequence). The CDR3 DNA sequence: TGCAGTGCTAGAAAGGCAGGGGTCTACGAGCAGTACTTC. It is translated as CSARKAGVYEQYF.